The entry that follows covers one T cell receptor beta chain sequence. This sample was included in a study of cytomegalovirus exposure and HLA in healthy donors. CDR3 size: 18 residues. Germline values: CDR1 SGDLS, CDR2 YYNGEE. Trimming cost V 4 bases and J 7 bases; bases outside gene matches: 17. Measured with immunoSEQ multiplex PCR; TCRdb has only the in-frame clones, and not every one. The sample has around 65,000 clones, about 91% seen once. The TCR was taken from a man between 18 and 29 years old in good health and CMV-seropositive. The sequenced sample consisted of PBMCs. V usage is TRBV9 and J usage is TRBJ2-2; TRBD2 matches at 9 bases. The CDR3 sequence is CASSSTGVAGGPHGELFF. The CDR3 DNA sequence: TGTGCCAGCAGCTCAACGGGAGTGGCGGGAGGGCCGCACGGGGAGCTGTTTTTT.